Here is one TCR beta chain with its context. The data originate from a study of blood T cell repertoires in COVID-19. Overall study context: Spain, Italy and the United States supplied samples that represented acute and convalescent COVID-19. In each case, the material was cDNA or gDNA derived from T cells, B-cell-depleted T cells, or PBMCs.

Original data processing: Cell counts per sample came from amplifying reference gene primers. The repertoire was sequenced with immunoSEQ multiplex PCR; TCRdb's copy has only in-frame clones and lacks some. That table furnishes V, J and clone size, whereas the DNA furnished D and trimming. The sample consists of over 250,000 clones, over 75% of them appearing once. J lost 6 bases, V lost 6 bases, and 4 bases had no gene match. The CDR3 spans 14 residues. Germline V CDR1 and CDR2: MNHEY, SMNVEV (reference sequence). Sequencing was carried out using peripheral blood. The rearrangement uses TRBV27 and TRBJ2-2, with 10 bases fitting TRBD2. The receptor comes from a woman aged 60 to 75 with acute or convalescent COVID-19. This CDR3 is CASRAGGWSGELFF. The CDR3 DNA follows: TGTGCCAGCAGAGCGGGAGGGTGGTCCGGGGAGCTGTTTTTT.